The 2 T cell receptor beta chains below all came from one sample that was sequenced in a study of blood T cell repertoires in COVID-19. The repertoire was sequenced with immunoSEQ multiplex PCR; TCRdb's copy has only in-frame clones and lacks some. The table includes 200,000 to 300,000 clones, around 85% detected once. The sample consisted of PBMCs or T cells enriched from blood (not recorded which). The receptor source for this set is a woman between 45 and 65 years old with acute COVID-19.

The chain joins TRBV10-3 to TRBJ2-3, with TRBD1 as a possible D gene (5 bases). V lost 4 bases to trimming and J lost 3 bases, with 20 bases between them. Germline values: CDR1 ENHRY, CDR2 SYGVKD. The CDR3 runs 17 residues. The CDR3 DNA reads TGTGCCATCAGTGTCCTCGGGCAGGGCTTTTTGACAGATACGCAGTATTTT. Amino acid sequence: CAISVLGQGFLTDTQYF.

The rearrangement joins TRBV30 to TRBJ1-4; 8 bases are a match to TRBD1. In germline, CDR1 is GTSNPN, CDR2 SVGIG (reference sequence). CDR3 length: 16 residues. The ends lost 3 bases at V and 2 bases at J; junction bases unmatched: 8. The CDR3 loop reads CAWSAGQGATNEKLFF. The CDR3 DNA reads TGTGCCTGGAGCGCGGGGCAGGGGGCGACTAATGAAAAACTGTTTTTT.